A selection of T cell receptor beta chains follows, all from one sample in a study of cytomegalovirus exposure and HLA in healthy donors. Generated by immunoSEQ multiplex PCR, the TCRdb table keeps only in-frame clones and is missing some. This sample yields roughly 150,000 clones, of which approximately 80% are seen a single time; roughly 14% belongs to the top ten. The sequencing input was PBMCs. These receptor sequences come from a woman in her 40s in good health and CMV-seronegative. CDR3s include the opening cysteine and the closing phenylalanine or tryptophan. A D gene is named only where the DNA matches it firmly. Some rows have no size entry. The others give once, few or many, or a class for an expanded clone.

size	D	V	J	CDR3	DNA
.	.	TRBV20-1	TRBJ2-5	CSVPEQETQYF	TGCAGTGTACCGGAGCAAGAGACCCAGTACTTC
.	.	TRBV21-1	TRBJ2-3	CASAGDGGAGLGDTQYF	TGTGCCAGCGCGGGGGACGGGGGCGCGGGTCTTGGAGATACGCAGTATTTT
.	.	TRBV6-5	TRBJ1-3	CASSYSTISSGNTIYF	TGTGCCAGCAGTTACTCCACGATTAGCTCTGGAAACACCATATATTTT
.	.	TRBV28	TRBJ1-2	CASSVILGANYGYTF	TGTGCCAGCAGTGTTATCCTTGGAGCTAACTATGGCTACACCTTC
.	TRBD2	TRBV5-1	TRBJ2-7	CASYRGRTVKQYF	TGCGCCAGCTATCGCGGGAGGACTGTCAAGCAGTACTTC
.	.	TRBV4-1	TRBJ2-7	CASSQLGGGTYEQYF	TGCGCCAGCAGCCAACTTGGTGGCGGAACCTACGAGCAGTACTTC
.	TRBD2	TRBV4-1	TRBJ2-1	CASSQGGLAGVYNEQFF	TGCGCCAGCAGCCAAGGTGGACTAGCGGGGGTGTACAATGAGCAGTTCTTC
.	TRBD2	TRBV27	TRBJ2-3	CASSTQRRGGSDTQYF	TGTGCCAGCAGTACCCAGCGGCGGGGGGGGTCAGATACGCAGTATTTT
few	.	TRBV9	TRBJ2-3	CASSAPRDFRPDTQYF	TGTGCCAGCAGCGCGCCACGGGACTTTCGACCAGATACGCAGTATTTT
.	TRBD1	TRBV19	TRBJ1-5	CASTGTGGEQPQHF	TGTGCCAGTACCGGGACAGGTGGCGAGCAGCCCCAGCATTTT
few	TRBD1	TRBV4-2	TRBJ2-5	CASSQLGTGGKQETQYF	TGTGCCAGCAGCCAGTTAGGGACAGGGGGGAAGCAAGAGACCCAGTACTTC
.	TRBD1	TRBV14	TRBJ1-1	CASSRTGGIEAFF	TGTGCCAGCAGCCGCACAGGGGGGATTGAAGCTTTCTTT
.	.	TRBV6-5	TRBJ1-6	CATRPGAYNSPLHF	TGTGCCACTAGACCAGGGGCCTATAATTCACCCCTCCACTTT
.	.	TRBV28	TRBJ2-6	CASSLPQGSSGANGLTF	TGTGCCAGCAGTTTACCACAGGGATCCTCTGGGGCCAACGGCCTGACTTTC
.	.	TRBV19	TRBJ2-5	CASSFQGKYQETQYF	TGTGCCAGTAGTTTTCAGGGGAAGTACCAAGAGACCCAGTACTTC
once	TRBD2	TRBV18	TRBJ2-7	CASSATSGTYEQYF	TGTGCCAGCTCAGCGACTAGCGGCACCTACGAGCAGTACTTC
.	TRBD1	TRBV5-8	TRBJ2-5	CASSRRQGQEAQYF	TGTGCCAGCAGCCGACGACAGGGCCAAGAGGCCCAGTACTTC
.	TRBD2	TRBV19	TRBJ2-2	CASSPLATSGSVFAGELFF	TGTGCCAGTAGTCCCCTCGCGACTAGCGGGAGCGTTTTCGCCGGGGAGCTGTTTTTT
.	TRBD2	TRBV5-6	TRBJ2-1	CASSPPTSVDNEQFF	TGTGCCAGCAGCCCGCCGACTAGCGTTGACAATGAGCAGTTCTTC
once	.	TRBV2	TRBJ2-5	CASSERVLHQETQYF	TGTGCCAGCAGTGAGAGGGTACTTCACCAAGAGACCCAGTACTTC
.	.	TRBV6-5	TRBJ2-6	CASSKWSSGANVLTF	TGTGCCAGCAGTAAATGGAGCTCTGGGGCCAACGTCCTGACTTTC
.	TRBD1	TRBV5-6	TRBJ2-7	CASSLSRGLWEQYF	TGTGCCAGCAGCTTGAGCAGGGGGCTATGGGAGCAGTACTTC
.	.	TRBV19	TRBJ2-6	CASSIWGRGVTGANVLTF	TGTGCCAGTAGTATTTGGGGCAGGGGCGTGACTGGGGCCAACGTCCTGACTTTC
.	.	TRBV13	TRBJ2-7	CASSRGQTYEQYF	TGTGCCAGCAGCCGAGGACAGACCTACGAGCAGTACTTC
.	.	TRBV25-1	TRBJ1-4	CASSELSGTPNEKLFF	TGTGCCAGCAGTGAACTATCGGGAACTCCTAATGAAAAACTGTTTTTT
.	.	TRBV6-1	TRBJ2-4	CASKGLAKNIQYF	TGTGCCAGCAAGGGGTTAGCCAAAAACATTCAGTACTTC
.	.	TRBV9	TRBJ2-7	CASSPDPTGPAEQYF	TGTGCCAGCAGCCCAGATCCGACAGGTCCTGCCGAGCAGTACTTC
.	.	TRBV12-5	TRBJ2-7	CASGLPRIYSYEQYF	TGTGCTAGTGGTTTGCCTCGTATTTACTCCTACGAGCAGTACTTC
.	.	TRBV10-2	TRBJ2-5	CASSIQGPTETQYF	TGCGCCAGCAGTATCCAGGGTCCTACGGAGACCCAGTACTTC
.	TRBD2	TRBV6-4	TRBJ2-1	CASSLTTGLASGEQFF	TGTGCCAGCAGTCTTACGACGGGACTAGCATCAGGGGAGCAGTTCTTC